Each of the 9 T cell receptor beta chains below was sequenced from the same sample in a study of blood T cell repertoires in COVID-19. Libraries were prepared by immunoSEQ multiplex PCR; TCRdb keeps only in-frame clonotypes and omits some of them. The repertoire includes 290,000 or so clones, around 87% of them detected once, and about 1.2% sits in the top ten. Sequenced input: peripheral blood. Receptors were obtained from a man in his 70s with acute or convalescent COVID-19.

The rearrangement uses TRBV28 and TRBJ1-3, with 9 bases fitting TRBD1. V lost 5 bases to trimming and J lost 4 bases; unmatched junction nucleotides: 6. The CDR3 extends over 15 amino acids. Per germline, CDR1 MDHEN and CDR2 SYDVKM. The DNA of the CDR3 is TGTGCCAGCAGTCCCGGGACAGGGCTGGGAAACACCATATATTTT. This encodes CASSPGTGLGNTIYF.

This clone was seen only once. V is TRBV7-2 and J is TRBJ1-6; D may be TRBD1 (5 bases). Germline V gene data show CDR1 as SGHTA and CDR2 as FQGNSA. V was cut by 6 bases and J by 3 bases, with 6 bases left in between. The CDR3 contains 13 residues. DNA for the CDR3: TGTGCCAGCAGGGACAACTATAATTCACCCCTCCACTTT. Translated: CASRDNYNSPLHF.

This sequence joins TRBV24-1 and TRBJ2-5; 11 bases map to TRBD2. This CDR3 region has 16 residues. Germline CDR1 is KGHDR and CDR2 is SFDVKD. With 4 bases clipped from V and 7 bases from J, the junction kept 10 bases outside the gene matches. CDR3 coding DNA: TGTGCCACCAGTGAGGGGGGACTAGCGGTCGCGGGGACCCAGTACTTC. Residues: CATSEGGLAVAGTQYF.

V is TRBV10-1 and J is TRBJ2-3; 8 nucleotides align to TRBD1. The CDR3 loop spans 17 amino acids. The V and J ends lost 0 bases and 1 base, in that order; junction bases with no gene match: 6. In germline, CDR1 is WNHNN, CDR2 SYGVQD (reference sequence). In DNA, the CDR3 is TGCGCCAGCAGTGAGTCGAGACAGGGGTCGGGCACAGATACGCAGTATTTT. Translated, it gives CASSESRQGSGTDTQYF.

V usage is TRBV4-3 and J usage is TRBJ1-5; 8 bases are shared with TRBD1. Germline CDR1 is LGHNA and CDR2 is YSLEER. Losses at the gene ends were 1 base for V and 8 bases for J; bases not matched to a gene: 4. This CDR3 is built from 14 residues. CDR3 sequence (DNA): TGCGCCAGCAGCCAAGGGACAGGGATCGAGCCCCAGCATTTT. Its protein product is CASSQGTGIEPQHF.

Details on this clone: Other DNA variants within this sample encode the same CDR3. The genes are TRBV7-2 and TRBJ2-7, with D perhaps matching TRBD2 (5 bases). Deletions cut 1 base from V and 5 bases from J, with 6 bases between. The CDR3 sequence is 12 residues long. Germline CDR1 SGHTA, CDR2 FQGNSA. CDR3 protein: CASSLGGHEQYF. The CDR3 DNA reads TGTGCCAGCAGCTTAGGCGGGCACGAGCAGTACTTC.

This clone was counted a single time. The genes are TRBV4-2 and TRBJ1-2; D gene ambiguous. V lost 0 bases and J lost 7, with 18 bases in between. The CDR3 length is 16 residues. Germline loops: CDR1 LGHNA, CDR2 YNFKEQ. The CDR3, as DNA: TGTGCCAGCAGCCAAGAGGTGTCGCAGGCGCGCAGTGGCTACACCTTC. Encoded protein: CASSQEVSQARSGYTF.

The CDR3 spells CASNIRSGPFDEQFF. The CDR3 DNA sequence: TGTGCCAGCAATATCCGAAGCGGGCCCTTTGATGAGCAGTTCTTC. This chain uses TRBV2 with TRBJ2-1; D is possibly TRBD2 (6 bases). The V and J ends lost 7 bases and 8 bases respectively, with 21 bases between them. CDR1 and CDR2 (germline): SNHLY, FYNNEI. This CDR3 spans 15 amino acids. Full variable domain (missing parts from reference TRBV2 and TRBJ2-1): EPEVTQTPSHQVTQMGQEVILRCVPISNHLYFYWYRQILGQKVEFLVSFYNNEISEKSEIFDDQFSVERPDGSNFTLKIRSTKLEDSAMYFCASNIRSGPFDEQFFGPGTRLTVL.

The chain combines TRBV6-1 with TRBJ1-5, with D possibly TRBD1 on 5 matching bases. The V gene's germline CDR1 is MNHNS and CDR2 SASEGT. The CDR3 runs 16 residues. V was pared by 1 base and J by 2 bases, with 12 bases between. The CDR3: CASSEGTQGGNQPQHF. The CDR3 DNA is TGTGCCAGCAGTGAAGGGACCCAGGGTGGCAATCAGCCCCAGCATTTT.